This passage covers 10 T cell receptor beta chains from one sample sequenced in a study of shared clonotypes between healthy human individuals. Using immunoSEQ multiplex PCR, the repertoire was profiled, and TCRdb retains in-frame clones only, with some absent. The table has about 1.5 million clones, roughly 96% seen once. The sample comprised naive CD4+ T cells sorted from blood. Specified subset: CD45RA+ positively selected. The receptors were sampled from a man younger than 40 in good health.

This rearrangement joins TRBV7-8 to TRBJ2-1; D gene uncertain. Germline assignment: CDR1 SGHVS and CDR2 FQNEAQ. This CDR3 contains 12 residues. V dropped 7 bases and J dropped 8 bases, with 12 bases sitting between them. This CDR3 is CASTLADYEQFF. CDR3 nucleotide sequence: TGTGCCAGCACTCTTGCTGATTATGAGCAGTTCTTC.

The chain employs TRBV6-6 and TRBJ1-1; D is possibly TRBD1 (5 bases). Trimming stripped 2 bases from V and 8 bases from J, with 21 bases between. This CDR3 contains 16 residues. The germline V gene encodes CDR1 MNHNY and CDR2 SVGAGI (reference sequence). CDR3 protein: CASSYEVGRARAEAFF. In DNA, the CDR3 is TGTGCCAGCAGTTACGAGGTCGGCAGGGCACGAGCCGAAGCTTTCTTT.

This chain uses TRBV5-1 with TRBJ2-7; D is ambiguous. The CDR3 has 13 amino acids. V was trimmed by 2 bases and J by 0 bases, leaving 6 bases between them. The germline gives CDR1 SGHRS, CDR2 YFSETQ. CDR3 sequence: CASSFSISYEQYF. The CDR3 DNA reads as TGCGCCAGCAGCTTCAGCATCTCCTACGAGCAGTACTTC.

The chain is built from TRBV15 and TRBJ1-5, with D perhaps matching TRBD1 (5 bases). From germline, CDR1 is LNHNV and CDR2 YYDKDF (reference sequence). This CDR3 contains 15 residues. The V end lost 1 base, the J end lost 2 bases, and 9 bases lay between the germline ends. The CDR3 region is CATSRGGRGNQPQHF. The CDR3 nucleotides read TGTGCCACCAGCAGAGGGGGGAGAGGCAATCAGCCCCAGCATTTT.

CDR3 nucleotides: TGTGCCAGTAGCATCAGTTCAACTAATGAAAAACTGTTTTTT. It codes for CASSISSTNEKLFF. The V gene is TRBV19, the J gene TRBJ1-4; D is undetermined. Germline CDR1 reads LNHDA; CDR2 reads SQIVND (reference sequence). The germline V and J ends were trimmed by 6 bases and 0 bases, with 8 bases remaining between them. This CDR3 contains 14 residues.

This sequence joins TRBV5-4 and TRBJ1-4, with TRBD1 as a possible D gene (6 bases). V was shortened by 4 bases and J by 7 bases, with 17 bases between the two germline ends. There are 15 residues in the CDR3. CDR1 and CDR2 from the germline V gene are SGHNT and YYREEE (reference sequence). CDR3 amino acids: CASSRGGQTTEKLFF. The CDR3 DNA follows: TGTGCCAGCAGCCGGGGGGGGCAGACGACTGAAAAACTGTTTTTT.

In regard to this clone: Other DNA sequences within the sample encode an identical CDR3. V and J are TRBV5-1 and TRBJ1-4; 7 positions agree with TRBD1. This CDR3 is 12 amino acids long. CDR1 and CDR2 from the germline V gene are SGHRS and YFSETQ. The V segment lost 4 bases and the J segment 8 bases; nucleotides outside the gene matches: 2. The CDR3 here is CASSGRGEKLFF. CDR3 sequence (DNA): TGCGCCAGCAGCGGCAGGGGGGAAAAACTGTTTTTT.

DNA of the CDR3: TGTGCCAGCAGCTTTCCTAGCGGGGTCACAGATACGCAGTATTTT. Protein sequence: CASSFPSGVTDTQYF. This chain links TRBV11-2 with TRBJ2-3; 9 nucleotides match TRBD2. The V and J ends lost 3 bases and 2 bases, in that order; junction bases with no gene match: 3. Looked up from germline, CDR1 is SGHAT and CDR2 is FQNNGV. The CDR3 length is 15 residues.

This clone was observed a single time. This chain joins TRBV28 and TRBJ2-7; 7 positions match TRBD2. The germline V gene has CDR1 MDHEN and CDR2 SYDVKM. The J segment lost 4 bases and the V segment lost 4 bases, leaving 13 bases of the junction unmatched. CDR3 length: 16 amino acids. In DNA form, the CDR3 reads TGTGCCAGCAGTTCCCCCTCTGGGGGGGGACGGTACGAGCAGTACTTC. It specifies CASSSPSGGGRYEQYF.

This chain connects TRBV6-6 to TRBJ2-7; 10 nucleotides agree with TRBD1. The V gene's germline CDR1 is MNHNY and CDR2 SVGAGI (reference sequence). Trimming removed 5 bases from V and 7 bases from J; junction bases left unmatched: 11. CDR3 length equals 15 residues. CDR3 nucleotide sequence: TGTGCCAGCAGTGCCGTAGGACAGGGGGTCGCTGAGCAGTACTTC. This codes for CASSAVGQGVAEQYF.